Following are 23 T cell receptor beta chains from one sample sequenced in a study of cytomegalovirus exposure and HLA in healthy donors. It was with 60 Vbeta and 13 Jbeta primers that the PCR ran. The method was immunoSEQ multiplex PCR; TCRdb's version includes in-frame clones alone and lacks a portion of them. This table has just over 95,000 clones, over 60% appearing once. The sample taken for sequencing was PBMCs. These receptors all stem from a human donor in good health.

J is TRBJ2-5 and V is TRBV7-2; 11 bases line up with TRBD2. The CDR3 runs to 16 residues. The V segment lost 0 bases and the J segment 11 bases; nucleotides outside the gene matches: 11. Germline V gene data show CDR1 as SGHTA and CDR2 as FQGNSA. The CDR3 sequence: CASSLAPRLAGHEQYF. The CDR3 DNA follows: TGTGCCAGCAGCTTAGCACCCCGACTAGCGGGACATGAGCAGTACTTC.

The chain combines TRBV7-9 with TRBJ2-1; D might be TRBD1 (5 bases). V lost 1 base to trimming and J lost 9 bases, with 16 bases between them. The V gene's germline CDR1 is SEHNR and CDR2 FQNEAQ (reference sequence). The CDR3 is made up of 15 amino acids. The CDR3 is CASSLVVSGSGEQFF. The CDR3 region has the DNA TGTGCCAGCAGCTTAGTGGTGTCAGGGTCTGGTGAGCAGTTCTTC. The full variable domain, completed using reference TRBV7-9 and TRBJ2-1, is DTGVSQNPRHKITKRGQNVTFRCDPISEHNRLYWYRQTLGQGPEFLTYFQNEAQLEKSRLLSDRFSAERPKGSFSTLEIQRTEQGDSAMYLCASSLVVSGSGEQFFGPGTRLTVL.

J is TRBJ1-4 and V is TRBV12-5, with D hard to call. The CDR3 consists of 14 residues. The germline gives CDR1 LGHNT, CDR2 FRNRAP. The V gene lost 1 base and the J gene lost 7 bases, with 10 bases spanning the gap. The CDR3 is CASGLGSATEKLFF. CDR3 DNA sequence: TGTGCTAGTGGTTTGGGGTCAGCGACTGAAAAACTGTTTTTT.

This clone has only one observation. The chain carries TRBV5-6 and TRBJ1-5; 7 bases are shared with TRBD1. Germline lookup yields CDR1 SGHDT and CDR2 YYEEEE. The V and J ends lost 4 bases and 7 bases, in that order; junction bases with no gene match: 5. This CDR3 comprises 13 residues. Here the CDR3 reads CASSRGTEQPQHF. The CDR3, as DNA: TGTGCCAGCAGCCGTGGGACAGAGCAGCCCCAGCATTTT.

The gene calls are TRBV15 and TRBJ1-1; 11 nucleotides align to TRBD1. CDR1 is LNHNV, CDR2 YYDKDF, per germline (reference sequence). The CDR3 is 17 residues long. The trim removed 6 bases at V and 2 bases at J, leaving 11 bases unmatched. DNA of the CDR3: TGTGCCACCAGTTCCGGACAGGGGGCTTTGAGAAACACTGAAGCTTTCTTT. Its protein product is CATSSGQGALRNTEAFF.

A single count supports this clone. The gene calls are TRBV30 and TRBJ2-2; tentative D call: TRBD1 (5 bases). Trimming cost V 0 bases and J 1 base, with 9 bases left between them. Germline CDR1 and CDR2: GTSNPN and SVGIG (reference sequence). The CDR3 runs to 15 residues. CDR3 sequence: CAWSVIRGNTGELFF. The CDR3 DNA reads as TGTGCCTGGAGTGTAATTAGGGGGAACACCGGGGAGCTGTTTTTT. The full variable domain, rest sourced from reference TRBV30 and TRBJ2-2, is SQTIHQWPATLVQPVGSPLSLECTVEGTSNPNLYWYRQAAGRGLQLLFYSVGIGQISSEVPQNLSASRPQDRQFILSSKKLLLSDSGFYLCAWSVIRGNTGELFFGEGSRLTVL.

The chain couples TRBV11-3 to TRBJ2-4, with D tentatively TRBD2 (6 bases). Germline CDR1 and CDR2: SGHNT and YENEEA. This CDR3 spans 15 amino acids. The V gene lost 2 bases and the J gene lost 4 bases, with 12 bases spanning the gap. Written as DNA, the CDR3 is TGTGCCAGCAGCTTAACCACTGGGACTAAAAACATTCAGTACTTC. As protein: CASSLTTGTKNIQYF.

This sequence joins TRBV18 and TRBJ2-6; possibly TRBD1 for D (6 bases). Germline loops: CDR1 KGHSH, CDR2 LQKENI. Trimming took 1 base from V and 3 from J, leaving 10 bases between them. The CDR3 has 16 amino acids. The CDR3 bases are TGTGCCAGCTCACCACTTTACAGGGATGGGGCCAACGTCCTGACTTTC. It codes for CASSPLYRDGANVLTF.

V is TRBV30 and J is TRBJ2-5, with D possibly being TRBD2 (5 bases). Trimming removed 0 bases at V and 0 bases at J, with 8 bases between. The CDR3 runs 14 residues. Germline values: CDR1 GTSNPN, CDR2 SVGIG (reference sequence). The CDR3 DNA reads as TGTGCCTGGAGTGTACGGCGGGACCAAGAGACCCAGTACTTC. This codes for CAWSVRRDQETQYF. Complete variable domain (other parts from reference TRBV30 and TRBJ2-5): SQTIHQWPATLVQPVGSPLSLECTVEGTSNPNLYWYRQAAGRGLQLLFYSVGIGQISSEVPQNLSASRPQDRQFILSSKKLLLSDSGFYLCAWSVRRDQETQYFGPGTRLLVL.

This clone has only a few counts. V usage is TRBV11-2 and J usage is TRBJ2-5; 8 bases fit TRBD1. Germline-derived CDR1 and CDR2 are SGHAT and FQNNGV. J lost 3 bases, V lost 0 bases, and 3 bases had no gene match. The CDR3 spans 15 residues. The DNA for the CDR3 is TGTGCCAGCAGCTTAGATCCGACAGGGGAAGAGACCCAGTACTTC. Translation gives CASSLDPTGEETQYF.

CDR3 amino acids: CASSPDRNANQPQHF. The CDR3 nucleotides read TGTGCCAGCAGCCCCGACAGGAATGCGAATCAGCCCCAGCATTTT. The genes are TRBV7-9 and TRBJ1-5; a possible D gene is TRBD1 (6 bases). This CDR3 has 15 residues. Trimming stripped 5 bases from V and 4 bases from J, with 15 bases between. Germline V gene lookup returns CDR1 SEHNR and CDR2 FQNEAQ (reference sequence).

The chain uses TRBV9 and TRBJ2-4; 8 nucleotides agree with TRBD2. The V segment lost 3 bases and the J segment 0 bases; nucleotides outside the gene matches: 5. This CDR3 has 16 amino acids. Per the germline V gene, CDR1 is SGDLS and CDR2 is YYNGEE. The CDR3 loop reads CASSATSGLAKNIQYF. The CDR3, as DNA: TGTGCCAGCAGCGCAACTAGCGGACTAGCCAAAAACATTCAGTACTTC.

The chain uses TRBV29-1 and TRBJ2-7, with 9 bases that match TRBD2. This CDR3 spans 12 amino acids. Germline lookup yields CDR1 SQVTM and CDR2 ANQGSEA. V gave up 7 bases and J gave up 4 bases; unmatched junction bases: 5. In DNA, the CDR3 is TGCAGCGCACGGACTAGCGCTTACGAGCAGTACTTC. Amino acid sequence: CSARTSAYEQYF.

The J gene is TRBJ2-1, the V gene TRBV29-1; the D gene is possibly TRBD2 (6 bases). In germline, CDR1 is SQVTM, CDR2 ANQGSEA. V lost 7 bases and J 2 bases, leaving 15 bases between the germline ends. This CDR3 contains 14 residues. CDR3 sequence (DNA): TGCAGCGCCCTCCGGGACTTTGCCTACAATGAGCAGTTCTTC. It translates to CSALRDFAYNEQFF.

The genes are TRBV5-4 and TRBJ2-7; TRBD1 is a possible D gene (5 bases). The CDR3 runs to 13 residues. CDR1 SGHNT and CDR2 YYREEE come from the germline V gene (reference sequence). The V gene lost 1 base and the J gene lost 0 bases, with 5 bases spanning the gap. In nucleotides, the CDR3 is TGTGCCAGCAGCTTGACAGGCTCCTACGAGCAGTACTTC. Translated, it gives CASSLTGSYEQYF.

The chain combines TRBV5-5 with TRBJ1-6, with 7 bases lining up with TRBD1. Germline lookup yields CDR1 SGHKS and CDR2 YYEKEE (reference sequence). Trimming at V came to 4 bases and at J to 6 bases, leaving 10 bases not matched to a gene. The length of the CDR3 is 16 residues. CDR3 region: CASSTLPGQTNSPLHF. CDR3 sequence (DNA): TGTGCCAGCAGCACTTTACCGGGACAGACTAATTCACCCCTCCACTTT.

The CDR3 is CASSTGLAAYEQYF. CDR3 sequence (DNA): TGTGCCAGCAGCACGGGACTAGCGGCCTACGAGCAGTACTTC. This chain joins TRBV13 and TRBJ2-7; 11 bases match TRBD2. This CDR3 has 14 amino acids. Trimming took 5 bases from V and 2 from J; bases not matched to a gene: 2. Germline values: CDR1 PRHDT, CDR2 FYEKMQ (reference sequence).

CDR3 region: CASGQRVDTEAFF. CDR3 nucleotides: TGTGCCAGTGGTCAGAGGGTTGACACTGAAGCTTTCTTT. The chain uses TRBV19 and TRBJ1-1; D gene ambiguous. The germline V gene encodes CDR1 LNHDA and CDR2 SQIVND (reference sequence). Trimming stripped 8 bases from V and 3 bases from J, with 13 bases between. This CDR3 spans 13 amino acids.

The chain combines TRBV5-1 with TRBJ2-5; 12 nucleotides agree with TRBD2. The DNA end favors TRBJ2-7, so the J call may be wrong. This CDR3 contains 15 residues. Germline V gene sequence: CDR1 SGHRS, CDR2 YFSETQ. This chain's CDR3 is CASSGKTSGSYEQYF. CDR3 nucleotides: TGCGCCAGCAGCGGGAAGACTAGCGGGAGCTACGAGCAGTACTTC.

The genes are TRBV7-9 and TRBJ1-3; D might be TRBD1 (6 bases). Per the germline V gene, CDR1 is SEHNR and CDR2 is FQNEAQ (reference sequence). V was clipped by 3 bases and J by 7 bases, with 13 bases between them. The CDR3 extends over 14 amino acids. The CDR3 here is CASSFGGGENTIYF. CDR3 coding DNA: TGTGCCAGCAGCTTTGGAGGGGGGGAGAACACCATATATTTT.

To note about this clone: One junction end does not reproduce the germline sequence, and a read error may be involved. V gene TRBV30 combines with J gene TRBJ1-1; D remains ambiguous. CDR1 and CDR2 (germline): GTSNPN, SVGIG (reference sequence). The CDR3 extends over 12 amino acids. The CDR3 is CTWSVRSGMGFF. CDR3 nucleotide sequence: TGTACCTGGAGTGTACGATCGGGGATGGGCTTCTTT.

The gene calls are TRBV7-8 and TRBJ1-5, with D tentatively TRBD1 (5 bases). The germline V and J ends were trimmed by 5 bases and 0 bases, with 11 bases remaining between them. CDR1 and CDR2 (germline): SGHVS, FQNEAQ. The CDR3 is made up of 15 amino acids. In DNA, the CDR3 is TGTGCCAGCAGCCGAAACGGGGGTAGCAATCAGCCCCAGCATTTT. Translation: CASSRNGGSNQPQHF.

V is TRBV19 and J is TRBJ1-3; no firm D call. Germline values: CDR1 LNHDA, CDR2 SQIVND (reference sequence). The CDR3 has 16 amino acids. Trimming left V 3 bases short and J 3 bases short, with 15 bases between. CDR3 protein: CASSIPGGRFGNTIYF. Written as DNA, the CDR3 is TGTGCCAGTAGTATCCCAGGAGGGCGCTTTGGAAACACCATATATTTT.